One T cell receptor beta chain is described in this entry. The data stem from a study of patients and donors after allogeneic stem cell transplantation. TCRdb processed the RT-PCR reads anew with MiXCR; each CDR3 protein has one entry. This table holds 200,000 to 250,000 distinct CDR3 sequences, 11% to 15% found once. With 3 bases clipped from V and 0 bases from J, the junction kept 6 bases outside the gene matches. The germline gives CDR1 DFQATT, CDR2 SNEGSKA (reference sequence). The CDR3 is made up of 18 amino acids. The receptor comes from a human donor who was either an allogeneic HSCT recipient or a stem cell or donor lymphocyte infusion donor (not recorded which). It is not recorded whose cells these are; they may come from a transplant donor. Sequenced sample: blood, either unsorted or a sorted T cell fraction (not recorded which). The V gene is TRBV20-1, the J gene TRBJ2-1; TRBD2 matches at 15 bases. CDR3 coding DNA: TGCAGTGCTAGTTCCGGGACTAGCGGGGGGAGCTCCTACAATGAGCAGTTCTTC. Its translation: CSASSGTSGGSSYNEQFF.